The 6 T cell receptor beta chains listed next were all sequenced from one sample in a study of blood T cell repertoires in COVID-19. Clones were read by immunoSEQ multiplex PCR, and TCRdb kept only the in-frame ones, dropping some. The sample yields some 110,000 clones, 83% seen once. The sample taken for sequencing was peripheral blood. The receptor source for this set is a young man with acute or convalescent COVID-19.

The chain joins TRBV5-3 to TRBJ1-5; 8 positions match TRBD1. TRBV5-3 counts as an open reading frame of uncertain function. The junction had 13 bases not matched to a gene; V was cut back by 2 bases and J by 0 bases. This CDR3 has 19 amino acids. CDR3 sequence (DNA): TGTGCCAGAAGCTTCACCCGGGACAGGACCCCTTATAGCAATCAGCCCCAGCATTTT. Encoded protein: CARSFTRDRTPYSNQPQHF.

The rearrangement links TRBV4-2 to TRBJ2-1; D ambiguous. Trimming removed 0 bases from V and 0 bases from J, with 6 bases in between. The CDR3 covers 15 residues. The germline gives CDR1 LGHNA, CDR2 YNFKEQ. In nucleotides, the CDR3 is TGTGCCAGCAGCCAAGACAGAAGCTCCTACAATGAGCAGTTCTTC. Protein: CASSQDRSSYNEQFF.

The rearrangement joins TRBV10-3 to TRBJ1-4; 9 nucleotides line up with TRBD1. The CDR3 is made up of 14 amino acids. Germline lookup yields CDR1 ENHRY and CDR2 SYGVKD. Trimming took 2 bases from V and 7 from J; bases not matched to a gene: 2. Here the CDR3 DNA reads TGTGCCATCAGTGAGCCGGACAGGGGTGAAAAACTGTTTTTT. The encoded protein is CAISEPDRGEKLFF.

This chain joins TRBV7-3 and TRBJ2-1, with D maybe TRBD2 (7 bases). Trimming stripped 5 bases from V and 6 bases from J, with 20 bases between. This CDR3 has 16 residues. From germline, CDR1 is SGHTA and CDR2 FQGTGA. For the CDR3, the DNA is TGTGCCAGCAGCCCCCGGTTTGAGGGGGGGTCCAATGAGCAGTTCTTC. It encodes CASSPRFEGGSNEQFF.

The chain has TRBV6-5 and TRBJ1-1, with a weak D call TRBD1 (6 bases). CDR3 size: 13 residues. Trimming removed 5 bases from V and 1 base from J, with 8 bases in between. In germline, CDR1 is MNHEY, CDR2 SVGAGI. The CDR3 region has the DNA TGTGCCAGCAGTCGGGGACAGAACACTGAAGCTTTCTTT. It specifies CASSRGQNTEAFF.

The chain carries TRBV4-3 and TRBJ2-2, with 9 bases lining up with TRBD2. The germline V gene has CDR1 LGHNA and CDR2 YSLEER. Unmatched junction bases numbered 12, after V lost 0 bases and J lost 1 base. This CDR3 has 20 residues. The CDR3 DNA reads TGCGCCAGCAGCCAAGAGTCCAGCGGGGGGTGGGTTAGGAACACCGGGGAGCTGTTTTTT. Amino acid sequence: CASSQESSGGWVRNTGELFF.